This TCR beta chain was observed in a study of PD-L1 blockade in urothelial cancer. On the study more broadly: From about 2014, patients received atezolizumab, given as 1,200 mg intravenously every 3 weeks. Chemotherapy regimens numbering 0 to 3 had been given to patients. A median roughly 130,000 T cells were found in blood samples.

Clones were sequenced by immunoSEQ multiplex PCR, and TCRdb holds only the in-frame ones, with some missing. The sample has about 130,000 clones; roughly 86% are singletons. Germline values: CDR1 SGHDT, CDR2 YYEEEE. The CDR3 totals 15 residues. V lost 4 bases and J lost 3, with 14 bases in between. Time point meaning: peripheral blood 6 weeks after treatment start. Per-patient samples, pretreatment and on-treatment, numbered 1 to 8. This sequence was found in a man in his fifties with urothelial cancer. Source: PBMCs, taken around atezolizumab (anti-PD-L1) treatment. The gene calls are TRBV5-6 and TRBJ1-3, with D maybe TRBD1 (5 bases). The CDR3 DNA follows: TGTGCCAGCAGCGAAGGGGTCTCTCTTGGAAACACCATATATTTT. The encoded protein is CASSEGVSLGNTIYF.